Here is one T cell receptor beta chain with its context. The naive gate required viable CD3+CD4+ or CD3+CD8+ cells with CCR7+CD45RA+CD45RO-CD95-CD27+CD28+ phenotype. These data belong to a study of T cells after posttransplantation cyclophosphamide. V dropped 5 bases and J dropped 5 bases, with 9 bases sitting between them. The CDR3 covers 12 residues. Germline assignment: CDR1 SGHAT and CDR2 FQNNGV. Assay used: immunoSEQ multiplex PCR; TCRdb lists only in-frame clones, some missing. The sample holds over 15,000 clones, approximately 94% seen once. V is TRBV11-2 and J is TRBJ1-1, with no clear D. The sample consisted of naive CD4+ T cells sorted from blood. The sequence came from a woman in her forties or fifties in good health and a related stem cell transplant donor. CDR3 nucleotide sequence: TGTGCCAGCAGCGGAGGACTAACTGAAGCTTTCTTT. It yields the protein CASSGGLTEAFF.